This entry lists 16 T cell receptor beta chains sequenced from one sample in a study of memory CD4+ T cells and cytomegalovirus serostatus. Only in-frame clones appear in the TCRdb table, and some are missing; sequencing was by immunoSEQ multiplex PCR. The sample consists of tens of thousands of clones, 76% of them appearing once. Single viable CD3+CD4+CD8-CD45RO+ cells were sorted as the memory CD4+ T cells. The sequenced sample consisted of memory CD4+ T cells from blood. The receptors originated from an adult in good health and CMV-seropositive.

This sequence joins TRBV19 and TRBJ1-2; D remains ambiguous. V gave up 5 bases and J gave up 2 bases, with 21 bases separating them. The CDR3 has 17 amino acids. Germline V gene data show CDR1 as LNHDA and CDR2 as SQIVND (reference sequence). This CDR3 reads CASSLGALRVPNYGYTF. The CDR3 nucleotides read TGTGCCAGTAGTTTAGGAGCCCTGCGGGTCCCAAACTATGGCTACACCTTC. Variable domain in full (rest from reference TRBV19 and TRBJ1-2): DGGITQSPKYLFRKEGQNVTLSCEQNLNHDAMYWYRQDPGQGLRLIYYSQIVNDFQKGDIAEGYSVSREKKESFPLTVTSAQKNPTAFYLCASSLGALRVPNYGYTFGSGTRLTVV.

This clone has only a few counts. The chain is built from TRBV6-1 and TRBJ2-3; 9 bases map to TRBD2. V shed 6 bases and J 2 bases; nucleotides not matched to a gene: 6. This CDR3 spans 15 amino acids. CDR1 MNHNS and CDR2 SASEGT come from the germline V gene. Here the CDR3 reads CASRPLAGFTDTQYF. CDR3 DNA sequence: TGTGCCAGCAGACCACTAGCGGGTTTCACAGATACGCAGTATTTT.

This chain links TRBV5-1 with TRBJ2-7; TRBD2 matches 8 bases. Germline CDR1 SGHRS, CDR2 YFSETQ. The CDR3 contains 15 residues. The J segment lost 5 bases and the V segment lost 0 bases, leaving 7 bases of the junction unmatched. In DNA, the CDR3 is TGCGCCAGCAGCTTGGCCCGGGAGGGTCTGGACGAGCAGTACTTC. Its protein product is CASSLAREGLDEQYF. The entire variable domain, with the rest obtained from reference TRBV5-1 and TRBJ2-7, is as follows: KAGVTQTPRYLIKTRGQQVTLSCSPISGHRSVSWYQQTPGQGLQFLFEYFSETQRNKGNFPGRFSGRQFSNSRSEMNVSTLELGDSALYLCASSLAREGLDEQYFGPGTRLTVT.

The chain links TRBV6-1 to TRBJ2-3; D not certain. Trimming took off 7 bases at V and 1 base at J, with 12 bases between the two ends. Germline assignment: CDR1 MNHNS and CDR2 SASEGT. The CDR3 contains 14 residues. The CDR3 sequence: CASIRARGTDTQYF. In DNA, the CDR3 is TGTGCCAGCATCCGGGCCAGAGGCACAGATACGCAGTATTTT.

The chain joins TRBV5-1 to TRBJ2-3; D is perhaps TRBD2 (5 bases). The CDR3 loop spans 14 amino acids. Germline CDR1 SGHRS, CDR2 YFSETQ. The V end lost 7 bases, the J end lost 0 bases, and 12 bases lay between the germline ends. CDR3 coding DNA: TGCGCCAGCTCTAGCACGGCTAGCACAGATACGCAGTATTTT. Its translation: CASSSTASTDTQYF. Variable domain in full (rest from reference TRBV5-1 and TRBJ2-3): KAGVTQTPRYLIKTRGQQVTLSCSPISGHRSVSWYQQTPGQGLQFLFEYFSETQRNKGNFPGRFSGRQFSNSRSEMNVSTLELGDSALYLCASSSTASTDTQYFGPGTRLTVL.

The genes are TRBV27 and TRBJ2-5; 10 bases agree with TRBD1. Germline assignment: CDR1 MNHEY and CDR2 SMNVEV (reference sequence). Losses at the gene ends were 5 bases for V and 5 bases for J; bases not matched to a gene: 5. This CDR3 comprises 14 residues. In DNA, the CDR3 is TGTGCCAGCAGTAGCGACAGGGGGCTGGAGACCCAGTACTTC. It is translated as CASSSDRGLETQYF.

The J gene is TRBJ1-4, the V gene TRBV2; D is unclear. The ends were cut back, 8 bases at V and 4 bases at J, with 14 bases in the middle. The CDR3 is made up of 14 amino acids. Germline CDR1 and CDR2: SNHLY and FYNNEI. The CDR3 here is CASAYQDLNEKLFF. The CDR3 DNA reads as TGTGCCAGCGCCTACCAGGACCTTAATGAAAAACTGTTTTTT.

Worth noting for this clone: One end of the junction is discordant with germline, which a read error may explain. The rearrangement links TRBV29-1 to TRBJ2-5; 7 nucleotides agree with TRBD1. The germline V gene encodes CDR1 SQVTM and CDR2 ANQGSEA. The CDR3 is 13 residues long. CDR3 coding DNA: TGCAGCGTGGAAGGGACAGTTGGGGAGACCCAGTACTTC. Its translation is CSVEGTVGETQYF.

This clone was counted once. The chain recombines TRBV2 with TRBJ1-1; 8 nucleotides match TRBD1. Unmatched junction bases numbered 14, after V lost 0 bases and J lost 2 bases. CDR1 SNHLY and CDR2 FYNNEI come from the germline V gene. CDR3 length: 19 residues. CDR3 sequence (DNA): TGTGCCAGCAGTGAAGCGCTTCGGGCAGGGGGCGCAGCTAACACTGAAGCTTTCTTT. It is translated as CASSEALRAGGAANTEAFF.

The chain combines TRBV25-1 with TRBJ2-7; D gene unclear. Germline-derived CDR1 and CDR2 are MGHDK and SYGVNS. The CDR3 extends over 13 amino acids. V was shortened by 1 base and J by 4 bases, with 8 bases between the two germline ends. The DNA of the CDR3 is TGTGCCAGCAGTGAATCCGCCCGTTACGAGCAGTACTTC. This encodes CASSESARYEQYF.

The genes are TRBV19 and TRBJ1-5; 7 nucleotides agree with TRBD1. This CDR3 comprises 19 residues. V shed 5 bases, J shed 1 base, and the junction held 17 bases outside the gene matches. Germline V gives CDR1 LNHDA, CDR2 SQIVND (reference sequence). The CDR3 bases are TGTGCCAGTAGTCCACTCGGAGGGGGCGAATTTACCAGCAATCAGCCCCAGCATTTT. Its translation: CASSPLGGGEFTSNQPQHF. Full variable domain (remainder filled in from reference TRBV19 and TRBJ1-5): DGGITQSPKYLFRKEGQNVTLSCEQNLNHDAMYWYRQDPGQGLRLIYYSQIVNDFQKGDIAEGYSVSREKKESFPLTVTSAQKNPTAFYLCASSPLGGGEFTSNQPQHFGDGTRLSIL.

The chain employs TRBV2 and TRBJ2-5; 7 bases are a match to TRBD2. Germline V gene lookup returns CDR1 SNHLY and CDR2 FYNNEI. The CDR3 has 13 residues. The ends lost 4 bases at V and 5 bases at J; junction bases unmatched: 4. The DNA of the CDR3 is TGTGCCAGCAGTGGGACTAGAGAGGAGACCCAGTACTTC. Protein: CASSGTREETQYF.

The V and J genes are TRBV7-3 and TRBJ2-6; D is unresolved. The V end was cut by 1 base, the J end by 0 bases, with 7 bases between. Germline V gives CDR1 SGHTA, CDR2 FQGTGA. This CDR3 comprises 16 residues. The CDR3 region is CASSLNPSSGANVLTF. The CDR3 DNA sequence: TGTGCCAGCAGCTTAAATCCGAGCTCTGGGGCCAACGTCCTGACTTTC.

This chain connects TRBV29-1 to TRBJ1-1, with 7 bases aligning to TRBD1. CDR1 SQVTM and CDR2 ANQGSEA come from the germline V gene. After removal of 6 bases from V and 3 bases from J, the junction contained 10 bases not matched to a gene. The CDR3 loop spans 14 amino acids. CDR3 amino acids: CSVTQGGADTEAFF. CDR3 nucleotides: TGCAGCGTGACACAAGGGGGCGCGGACACTGAAGCTTTCTTT.

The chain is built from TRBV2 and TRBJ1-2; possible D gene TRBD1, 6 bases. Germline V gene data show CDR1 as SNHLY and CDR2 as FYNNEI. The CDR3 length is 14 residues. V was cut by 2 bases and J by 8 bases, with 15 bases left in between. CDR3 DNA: TGTGCCAGCAGTGAACCCGGGACATCGGAAGGCTACACCTTC. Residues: CASSEPGTSEGYTF. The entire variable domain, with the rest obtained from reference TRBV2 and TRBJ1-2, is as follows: EPEVTQTPSHQVTQMGQEVILRCVPISNHLYFYWYRQILGQKVEFLVSFYNNEISEKSEIFDDQFSVERPDGSNFTLKIRSTKLEDSAMYFCASSEPGTSEGYTFGSGTRLTVV.

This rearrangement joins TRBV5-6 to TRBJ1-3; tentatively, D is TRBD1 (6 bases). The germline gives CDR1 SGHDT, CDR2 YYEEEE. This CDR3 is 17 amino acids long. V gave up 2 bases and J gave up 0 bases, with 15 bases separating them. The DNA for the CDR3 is TGTGCCAGCAGCTTTGGCTGGGGGCAAAGCTCTGGAAACACCATATATTTT. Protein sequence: CASSFGWGQSSGNTIYF. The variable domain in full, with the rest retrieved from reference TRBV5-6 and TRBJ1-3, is DAGVTQSPTHLIKTRGQQVTLRCSPKSGHDTVSWYQQALGQGPQFIFQYYEEEERQRGNFPDRFSGHQFPNYSSELNVNALLLGDSALYLCASSFGWGQSSGNTIYFGEGSWLTVV.